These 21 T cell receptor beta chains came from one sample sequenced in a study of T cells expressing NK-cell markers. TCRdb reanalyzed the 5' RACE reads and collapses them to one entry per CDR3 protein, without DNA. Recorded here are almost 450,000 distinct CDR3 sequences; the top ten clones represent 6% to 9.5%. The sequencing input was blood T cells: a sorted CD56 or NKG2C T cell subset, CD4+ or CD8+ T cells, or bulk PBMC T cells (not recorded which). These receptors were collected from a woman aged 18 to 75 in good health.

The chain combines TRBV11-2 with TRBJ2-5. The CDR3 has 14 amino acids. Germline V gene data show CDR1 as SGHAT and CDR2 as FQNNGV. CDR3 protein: CASSLDQAAETQYF.

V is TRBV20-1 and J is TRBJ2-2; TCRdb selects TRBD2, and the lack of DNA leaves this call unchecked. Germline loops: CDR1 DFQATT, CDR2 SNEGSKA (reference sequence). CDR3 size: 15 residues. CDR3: CSATLAEKNTGELFF.

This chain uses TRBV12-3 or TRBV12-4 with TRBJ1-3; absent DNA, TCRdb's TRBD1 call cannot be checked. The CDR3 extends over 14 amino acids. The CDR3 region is CASSPQGVKDTIYF.

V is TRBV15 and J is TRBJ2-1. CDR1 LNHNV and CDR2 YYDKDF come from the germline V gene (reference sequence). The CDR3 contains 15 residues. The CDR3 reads CATSRDRQVGNEQFF.

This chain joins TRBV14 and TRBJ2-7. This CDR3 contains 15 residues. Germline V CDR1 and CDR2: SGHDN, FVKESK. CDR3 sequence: CASSQVGSLDYEQYF.

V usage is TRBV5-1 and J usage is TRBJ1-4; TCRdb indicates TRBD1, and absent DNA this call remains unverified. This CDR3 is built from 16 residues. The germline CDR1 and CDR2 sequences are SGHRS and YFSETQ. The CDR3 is CASSLGEGQPNEKLFF.

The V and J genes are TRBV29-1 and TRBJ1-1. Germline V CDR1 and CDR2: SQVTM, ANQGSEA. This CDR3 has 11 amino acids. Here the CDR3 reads CSVVAGTEAFF.

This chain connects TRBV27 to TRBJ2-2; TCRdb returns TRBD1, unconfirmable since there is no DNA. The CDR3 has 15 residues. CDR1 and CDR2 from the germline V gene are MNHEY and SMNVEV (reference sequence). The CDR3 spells CASSTRMGVTGELFF.

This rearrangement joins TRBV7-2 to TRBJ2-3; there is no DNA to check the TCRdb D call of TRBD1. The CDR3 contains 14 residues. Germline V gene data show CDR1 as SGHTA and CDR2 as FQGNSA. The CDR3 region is CAEGGGQITDTQYF.

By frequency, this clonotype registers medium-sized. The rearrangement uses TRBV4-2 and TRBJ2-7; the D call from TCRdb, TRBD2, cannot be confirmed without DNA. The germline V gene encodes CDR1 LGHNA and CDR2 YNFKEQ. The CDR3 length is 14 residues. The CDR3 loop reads CASSPEAGSYEQYF.

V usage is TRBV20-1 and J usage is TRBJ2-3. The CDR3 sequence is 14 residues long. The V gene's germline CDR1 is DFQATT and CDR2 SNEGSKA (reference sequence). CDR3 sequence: CSARNQPSTDTQYF.

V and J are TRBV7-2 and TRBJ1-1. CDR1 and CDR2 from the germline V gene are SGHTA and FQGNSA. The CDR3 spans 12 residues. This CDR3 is CASSFLGTEAFF.

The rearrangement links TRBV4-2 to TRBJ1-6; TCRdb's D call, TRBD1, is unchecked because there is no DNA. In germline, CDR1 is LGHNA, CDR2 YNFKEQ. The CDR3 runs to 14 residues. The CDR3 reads CASSQDPRDEALHF.

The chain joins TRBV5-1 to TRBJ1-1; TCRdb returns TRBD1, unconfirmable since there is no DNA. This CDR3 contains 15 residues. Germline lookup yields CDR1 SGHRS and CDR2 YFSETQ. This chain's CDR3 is CASSLEGTVNTEAFF.

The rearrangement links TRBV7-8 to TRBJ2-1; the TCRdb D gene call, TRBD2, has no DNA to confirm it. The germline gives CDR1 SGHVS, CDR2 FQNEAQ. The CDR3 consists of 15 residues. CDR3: CASSPRDYIGDEQFF.

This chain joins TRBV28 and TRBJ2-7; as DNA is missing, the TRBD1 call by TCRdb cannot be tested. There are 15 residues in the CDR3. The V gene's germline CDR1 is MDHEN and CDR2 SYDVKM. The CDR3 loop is CASSLPGQGTYEQYF. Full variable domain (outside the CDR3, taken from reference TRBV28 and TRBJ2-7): DVKVTQSSRYLVKRTGEKVFLECVQDMDHENMFWYRQDPGLGLRLIYFSYDVKMKEKGDIPEGYSVSREKKERFSLILESASTNQTSMYLCASSLPGQGTYEQYFGPGTRLTVT.

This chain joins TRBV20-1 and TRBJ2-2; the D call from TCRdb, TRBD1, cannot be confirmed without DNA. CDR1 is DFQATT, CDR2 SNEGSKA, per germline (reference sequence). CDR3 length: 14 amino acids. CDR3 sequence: CSATTGVTPGELFF.

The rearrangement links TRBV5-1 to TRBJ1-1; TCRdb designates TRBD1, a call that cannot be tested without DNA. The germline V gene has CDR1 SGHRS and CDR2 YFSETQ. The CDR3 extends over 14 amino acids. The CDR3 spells CASSLGLGVPEAFF.

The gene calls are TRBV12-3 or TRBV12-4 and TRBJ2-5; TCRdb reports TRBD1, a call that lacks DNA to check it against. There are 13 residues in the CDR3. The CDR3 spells CASSLRQKETQYF.

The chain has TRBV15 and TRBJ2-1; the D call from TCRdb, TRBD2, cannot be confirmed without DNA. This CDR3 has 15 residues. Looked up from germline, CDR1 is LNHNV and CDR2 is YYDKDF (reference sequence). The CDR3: CATSRGTSGYNEQFF.

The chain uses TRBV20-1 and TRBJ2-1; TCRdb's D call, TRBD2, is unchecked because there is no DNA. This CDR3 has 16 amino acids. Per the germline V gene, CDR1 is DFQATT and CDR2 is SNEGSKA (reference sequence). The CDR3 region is CSARVGSGEKNNEQFF.